Listed here are 27 T cell receptor beta chains from one sample, sequenced in a study of blood T cell repertoires in COVID-19 (dated by TCRdb to about 2020). Library prep was done by the immunoSEQ multiplex PCR assay. Held by TCRdb, this immuneACCESS table contains in-frame sequences only and omits some clones. Under half of the omission traces to an unresolved V gene where checked; the cause of the rest is unknown. In this sample the table shows around 70,000 clones, around 83% of which occur a single time. The ten largest make up 35% to 50% of the sample. The sequenced sample was peripheral blood. These receptor sequences come from a man of 80 years or more with acute or convalescent COVID-19.

The chain combines TRBV4-1 with TRBJ1-1; 8 bases match TRBD1. The CDR3 covers 16 residues. Germline V gene lookup returns CDR1 MGHRA and CDR2 YSYEKL. Losses at the gene ends were 1 base for V and 4 bases for J; bases not matched to a gene: 8. The CDR3 sequence: CASSQGTFTGGTEAFF. In nucleotides, the CDR3 is TGCGCCAGCAGCCAAGGGACCTTCACAGGGGGCACTGAAGCTTTCTTT.

V gene TRBV28 combines with J gene TRBJ2-2; no reliable D call. CDR3 length equals 15 residues. Trimming took off 3 bases at V and 10 bases at J, with 18 bases between the two ends. Germline V gene lookup returns CDR1 MDHEN and CDR2 SYDVKM. CDR3 DNA: TGTGCCAGCAGTTTTGGCGGATCTCGTAGTCCGGAGCTGTTTTTT. Its translation: CASSFGGSRSPELFF.

V is TRBV5-1 and J is TRBJ1-4; 9 nucleotides agree with TRBD1. The V gene's germline CDR1 is SGHRS and CDR2 YFSETQ. V was pared by 3 bases and J by 7 bases, with 4 bases of the junction left unmatched. The CDR3 loop spans 14 amino acids. CDR3 coding DNA: TGCGCCAGCAGCTCCGGGACAGGGATTGAAAAACTGTTTTTT. It translates to CASSSGTGIEKLFF.

The J gene is TRBJ1-2, the V gene TRBV28, with a tentative D call TRBD1 (5 bases). V was cut by 3 bases and J by 8 bases, with 16 bases left in between. This CDR3 has 14 amino acids. CDR1 and CDR2 (germline): MDHEN, SYDVKM. The CDR3: CASSFLDSSSGYTF. CDR3 nucleotide sequence: TGTGCCAGCAGTTTCCTTGACAGCTCCAGCGGCTACACCTTC.

The V call is TRBV5-1, the J call TRBJ2-3; 9 bases are a match to TRBD1. Losses at the gene ends were 5 bases for V and 0 bases for J; bases not matched to a gene: 7. The CDR3 covers 16 residues. Germline CDR1 SGHRS, CDR2 YFSETQ. The DNA of the CDR3 is TGCGCCAGCAGTTTACAGGGGGCTTCTAGCACAGATACGCAGTATTTT. This gives the protein CASSLQGASSTDTQYF.

V usage is TRBV5-4 and J usage is TRBJ1-4, with a tentative D call TRBD1 (5 bases). The CDR3 runs 16 residues. The germline V and J ends were trimmed by 3 bases and 7 bases, with 19 bases remaining between them. Germline lookup yields CDR1 SGHNT and CDR2 YYREEE (reference sequence). CDR3 DNA: TGTGCCAGCAGCTCAGACCCTCGGCAGGGTGGTGAAAAACTGTTTTTT. Its protein product is CASSSDPRQGGEKLFF.

The chain has TRBV27 and TRBJ1-6, with a weak D call TRBD1 (5 bases). This CDR3 has 12 amino acids. Between the trimmed V and J ends, which lost 11 bases and 9 bases, there was a span of 14 bases. The V gene's germline CDR1 is MNHEY and CDR2 SMNVEV (reference sequence). CDR3 DNA: TGTGCCCACGAGGGGAGGTGTTCACCCCTCCACTTT. Protein sequence: CAHEGRCSPLHF.

This rearrangement joins TRBV6-5 to TRBJ1-1; no clear D. The CDR3 is made up of 15 amino acids. V lost 0 bases and J lost 1, with 9 bases in between. Germline V lookup: CDR1 MNHEY, CDR2 SVGAGI. The DNA of the CDR3 is TGTGCCAGCAGTTACTCGAGCCAACCGAACACTGAAGCTTTCTTT. Translation gives CASSYSSQPNTEAFF.

The genes are TRBV5-1 and TRBJ1-1, with no clear D. The CDR3 sequence is 16 residues long. The germline V and J ends were trimmed by 3 bases and 2 bases, with 17 bases remaining between them. The germline CDR1 and CDR2 sequences are SGHRS and YFSETQ. CDR3 amino acids: CASSWNPADTNTEAFF. CDR3 nucleotides: TGCGCCAGCAGCTGGAACCCAGCGGATACAAACACTGAAGCTTTCTTT.

CDR3: CASSHATGGLWEQFF. The CDR3 DNA reads as TGTGCCAGCAGTCATGCGACAGGGGGCTTGTGGGAGCAGTTCTTC. The V and J genes are TRBV28 and TRBJ2-1, with 10 bases that match TRBD1. Germline V gene sequence: CDR1 MDHEN, CDR2 SYDVKM. The V gene end was trimmed by 5 bases and the J gene end by 10 bases; junction bases not matched to a gene: 11. CDR3 length: 15 amino acids.

V is TRBV28 and J is TRBJ2-7; 11 positions agree with TRBD2. Germline V gives CDR1 MDHEN, CDR2 SYDVKM. This CDR3 spans 16 amino acids. J was trimmed by 6 bases and V by 7 bases; bases with no gene match: 14. The CDR3 loop is CASKEASGGHGSEQYF. For the CDR3, the DNA is TGTGCCAGCAAGGAGGCTAGCGGGGGGCACGGGAGCGAGCAGTACTTC.

J is TRBJ2-1 and V is TRBV3-1 (or the pseudogene TRBV3-2); 9 nucleotides line up with TRBD2. After removal of 0 bases from V and 4 bases from J, the junction contained 7 bases not matched to a gene. Per germline, CDR1 LGHDT and CDR2 YNNKEL (reference sequence). The length of the CDR3 is 17 residues. The CDR3: CASSQDLDLAGYNEQFF. The CDR3 nucleotides read TGTGCCAGCAGCCAAGACCTCGACCTAGCGGGGTACAATGAGCAGTTCTTC.

The V and J genes are TRBV28 and TRBJ1-2, with D tentatively TRBD1 (6 bases). The CDR3 has 11 amino acids. Trimming stripped 3 bases from V and 13 bases from J, with 12 bases between. From germline, CDR1 is MDHEN and CDR2 SYDVKM. CDR3 sequence (DNA): TGTGCCAGCAGTTTTGGGGGGGCAGGCACCTTC. It specifies CASSFGGAGTF.

The chain has TRBV5-4 and TRBJ2-3, with a weak D call TRBD2 (5 bases). The CDR3 has 14 amino acids. Germline CDR1 is SGHNT and CDR2 is YYREEE (reference sequence). The V gene lost 2 bases and the J gene lost 0 bases, with 7 bases spanning the gap. The CDR3: CASSFTGSTDTQYF. Here the CDR3 DNA reads TGTGCCAGCAGCTTTACGGGGAGCACAGATACGCAGTATTTT. The complete variable domain, with remaining parts taken from reference TRBV5-4 and TRBJ2-3, reads ETGVTQSPTHLIKTRGQQVTLRCSSQSGHNTVSWYQQALGQGPQFIFQYYREEENGRGNFPPRFSGLQFPNYSSELNVNALELDDSALYLCASSFTGSTDTQYFGPGTRLTVL.

The chain has TRBV20-1 and TRBJ1-1; the D gene is possibly TRBD1 (5 bases). The CDR3 runs to 12 residues. Germline CDR1 DFQATT, CDR2 SNEGSKA (reference sequence). The V end lost 3 bases, the J end lost 6 bases, and 11 bases lay between the germline ends. For the CDR3, the DNA is TGCAGTGCTAGTGACAGAATGCCTGAAGCTTTCTTT. It yields the protein CSASDRMPEAFF.

The rearrangement uses TRBV3-1 (or the pseudogene TRBV3-2) and TRBJ1-5; D remains unclear. The germline V gene encodes CDR1 LGHDT and CDR2 YNNKEL (reference sequence). The CDR3 has 14 residues. Trimming cost V 3 bases and J 5 bases, with 11 bases left between them. The CDR3 region has the DNA TGTGCCAGCAGCCAGCGGGGTGCCGATCAGCCCCAGCATTTT. Protein product: CASSQRGADQPQHF.

This clone was observed once. The rearrangement joins TRBV27 to TRBJ1-2, with TRBD1 matching over 11 bases. CDR1 is MNHEY and CDR2 is SMNVEV in the germline V gene (reference sequence). The V and J ends lost 6 bases and 8 bases, in that order; junction bases with no gene match: 5. The CDR3 extends over 13 amino acids. As DNA, the CDR3 is TGTGCCAGCAGCCCGGACAGGGGGCTAGGCTACACCTTC. This translates into CASSPDRGLGYTF.

This sequence joins TRBV7-2 and TRBJ1-2, with D perhaps TRBD1 (5 bases). Germline V gene data show CDR1 as SGHTA and CDR2 as FQGNSA. V was shortened by 5 bases and J by 6 bases, with 13 bases between the two germline ends. The CDR3 has 13 residues. The CDR3 bases are TGTGCCAGCAGCCCCTCTTGGGGGGATGGCTACACCTTC. This codes for CASSPSWGDGYTF.

The CDR3 protein is CASSIEGTGGHQPQHF. In DNA, the CDR3 is TGTGCCAGTAGTATAGAGGGGACAGGGGGGCATCAGCCCCAGCATTTT. The chain couples TRBV19 to TRBJ1-5, with TRBD1 identical over 11 bases. The CDR3 has 16 amino acids. Germline V gene sequence: CDR1 LNHDA, CDR2 SQIVND (reference sequence). J gave up 5 bases and V 0 bases, and 3 bases lay outside the gene matches.

The chain joins TRBV19 to TRBJ2-7, with TRBD2 as a possible D gene (5 bases). V was cut by 3 bases and J by 3 bases, with 15 bases left in between. Germline lookup yields CDR1 LNHDA and CDR2 SQIVND (reference sequence). This CDR3 is built from 15 residues. CDR3 DNA sequence: TGTGCCAGTAGTATCGGACTGGTGGTTATCTACGAGCAGTACTTC. Translating gives CASSIGLVVIYEQYF.

The chain employs TRBV18 and TRBJ1-4; D not resolved. CDR3 size: 15 residues. Germline CDR1 KGHSH, CDR2 LQKENI. V dropped 2 bases and J dropped 6 bases, with 13 bases sitting between them. As DNA, the CDR3 is TGTGCCAGCTCACCAGTCTTCCGGTCGGATGAAAAACTGTTTTTT. It yields the protein CASSPVFRSDEKLFF.

This chain uses TRBV7-6 with TRBJ2-1; D might be TRBD2 (5 bases). This CDR3 spans 15 amino acids. The germline V gene has CDR1 SGHVS and CDR2 FNYEAQ. Trimming took off 6 bases at V and 3 bases at J, with 15 bases between the two ends. CDR3 loop: CASSVSSGLYNEQFF. The CDR3 region has the DNA TGTGCCAGCAGTGTATCCAGCGGACTCTACAATGAGCAGTTCTTC.

The chain carries TRBV28 and TRBJ1-2; possible D gene TRBD1, 6 bases. The ends were cut back, 3 bases at V and 2 bases at J, with 16 bases in the middle. The CDR3 covers 16 residues. CDR1 and CDR2 from the germline V gene are MDHEN and SYDVKM. The CDR3 region is CASSFTPFGTNYGYTF. CDR3 sequence (DNA): TGTGCCAGCAGTTTCACCCCGTTCGGGACAAACTATGGCTACACCTTC.

The CDR3 spells CSVRIGGRYYGYTF. CDR3 sequence (DNA): TGCAGCGTCCGTATAGGGGGCAGATACTATGGCTACACCTTC. The chain is built from TRBV29-1 and TRBJ1-2; 7 bases are shared with TRBD1. With 6 bases clipped from V and 3 bases from J, the junction kept 10 bases outside the gene matches. Germline lookup yields CDR1 SQVTM and CDR2 ANQGSEA. This CDR3 region has 14 residues.

The CDR3 coding sequence is TGTGCCAGCAGCAAAGTATGGACTGACTATGGCTACACCTTC. It translates to CASSKVWTDYGYTF. The chain employs TRBV21-1 and TRBJ1-2. TRBV21-1 is termed a pseudogene. This CDR3 has 14 residues.

The V and J genes are TRBV3-1 (or the pseudogene TRBV3-2) and TRBJ2-3; TRBD1 matches at 7 bases. V lost 1 base, J lost 0 bases, and 7 bases stayed unmatched. There are 17 residues in the CDR3. Germline lookup yields CDR1 LGHDT and CDR2 YNNKEL (reference sequence). CDR3 amino acids: CASSQGQGLTSTDTQYF. CDR3 nucleotides: TGTGCCAGCAGCCAAGGACAGGGTCTAACTAGCACAGATACGCAGTATTTT.

The chain carries TRBV7-8 and TRBJ2-7, with 13 positions matching TRBD2. After removal of 5 bases from V and 5 bases from J, the junction contained 18 bases not matched to a gene. CDR3 size: 19 residues. Germline V gene lookup returns CDR1 SGHVS and CDR2 FQNEAQ. The CDR3 sequence: CASSARRTSGRSKSHEQYF. CDR3 in DNA: TGTGCCAGCAGCGCCCGCCGGACTAGCGGGAGATCAAAGTCCCACGAGCAGTACTTC.